This TCR beta chain was retrieved from a study of cytomegalovirus exposure and HLA in healthy donors (dated by TCRdb to between 2016 and 2019). Concerning the study at large: In an earlier analysis of around 540 of the donors, 276 Gb of sequence data and some 120 million unique TCR beta sequences from roughly 200 million T cells were reported. Around 330 gigabases of sequencing data and tens of millions of unique TCR sequences made up an early release that covered several hundred HLA-typed donors. Of the 300 to 500 genotyped donors, 65% to 90% were placed in the genetic ancestry cluster associated with self-reported Caucasian donors. The study aimed to test whether cataloging public T cell receptors could reveal signatures of past pathogen exposure. The T cell repertoires of 666 subjects were profiled by immunosequencing and related to cytomegalovirus serostatus. Besides the first cohort of roughly 640 subjects, a separate validation cohort made up of 120 different subjects was used. To predict cytomegalovirus infection status, the study brought together high-throughput TCR immunosequencing, statistical association of individual TCRs with disease status, and machine learning. A later analysis re-analyzed previously published TCR beta repertoires from 660 or so donors and added high-resolution HLA genotyping to study TCR occurrence patterns. In the later analysis, no new phenotypic data were used to find candidate immune exposures; instead, reliance was placed on TCR beta sequences and their occurrence across donors. An earlier analysis of more than 450 of the donors used high-throughput TCR beta sequencing to judge whether each TCR beta V gene segment behaved as functional or pseudogenic. Donor age, sex, ethnicity and CMV serostatus were compiled alongside the repertoire data. A later genetic analysis used genome-wide SNP genotypes for about 60% of the roughly 700 donors, treating that subset as a discovery cohort. All discovery cohort repertoires had been generated using a single sequencing platform. HLA typing covered class I and class II loci at four-digit resolution. The number of typed donors differed by locus: roughly 629-640 for A, B, C, DRB1 and DQB1; about 520 for DQA1; fewer than 610 for DPA1; and roughly 470 for DPB1. A handful of DR-DQ haplotypes were handled as single units for association and clustering because linkage in the cohort was strong. On average, roughly 240,000 unique TCR beta nucleotide sequences were sequenced per donor among several hundred genotyped donors of the cohort, with around 19% of those sequences being non-productive.

Study-wide findings and limitations: Presence/absence analyses assumed roughly uniform sequencing depth across donors, an assumption that may not hold. The classifier was reported to diagnose cytomegalovirus status with high specificity and sensitivity in both the original and validation cohorts. A total of 150 to 200 TCR beta chains were listed by the study as associated with cytomegalovirus. For the cohort, immune exposure information was limited to CMV serostatus. An earlier analysis of approximately 530 of the donors showed that most TCR beta V segments appeared in productive rearrangements either about 87% or about 30% of the time, which broadly matched IMGT annotations. An association between a missense DCLRE1C variant and V-gene and J-gene trimming of TCR beta chains was found in a later genetic analysis and replicated in an independent cohort. A few of the identified cytomegalovirus-associated TCR beta chains were confirmed in vitro to be specific for cytomegalovirus antigens. A later genetic analysis reported fewer N-insertions in productive TCRs among donors in an Asian-associated ancestry cluster than the roughly 720-donor mean. In a later analysis, the rate of TCR association differed among HLA loci, with DRB1 alleles having the most associated TCRs and HLA-C alleles having the fewest. Only TCR beta chains were sequenced in this cohort, and the absence of alpha or paired-chain data limited detectable features. In a later analysis, about 17,000 TCR beta sequences were associated with specific HLA alleles at a false discovery rate of 0.05. A cluster of highly shared sequence variants was judged likely to represent a technical artifact of the sequencing pipeline. Because counts were too low, seventeen rarely observed V segments, including chromosome 9 orphons, were left out of the earlier analysis of approximately 580 of the donors. In a later analysis, several top co-occurrence clusters were reported to appear linked to parvovirus B19, influenza, CMV and Epstein-Barr virus. Because HLA typing was missing for some donors at each locus, association tests included only the typed subset. When HLA alleles, especially DR and DQ, strongly co-occurred, TCR associations were difficult to assign to individual alleles. Across donors, most TCR sequences were observed very rarely, whereas some public TCRs were present in many individuals. The 87-base-pair reads could not distinguish some IMGT-functional V segments, including TRBV6-2 and TRBV6-3, so those segments were excluded. Compared with equally common non-associated chains, HLA-associated TCR beta chains in a later analysis were more clonally expanded and had lower generation probabilities. Linkage disequilibrium might explain the correlated functional status among segregating V segments, but an unknown experimental factor could not be excluded. The authors suggested that the approach could potentially be extended to other disease states and immunological phenotypes. According to a later analysis, most CMV-associated TCR beta chains appeared to be HLA-restricted, and the HLA associations seemed to be driven largely by CMV exposure. A further reported finding was that TCR beta sequences accurately predicted the HLA-A and HLA-B alleles for most subjects in the first cohort.

The cohort consisted of 650 to 700 healthy bone marrow donors. All cohort members were sampled while nominally healthy, although unrecorded immune exposures were likely present. The donor was CMV seropositive and was included in the group of 290 or so seropositive cohort members. A peripheral blood sample was provided by each donor, and peripheral blood mononuclear cells were used for TCR beta sequencing. Genomic DNA was extracted from the blood cell samples with the Qiagen DNeasy Blood Extraction Kit. Turning to this clone: Its antigen has not been determined. No clone much larger than this one lies a single base away; base qualities are absent.

Library preparation was by the immunoSEQ multiplex PCR assay. A mixture of 60 forward primers for TCR Vbeta segments and 13 reverse primers for TCR Jbeta segments was used in the multiplex PCR. Amplification of the CDR3 region of rearranged TCR beta genes was performed with a multiplex PCR assay on genomic DNA. On the Illumina HiSeq System, the amplified TCR beta libraries were sequenced as 87-base-pair reads. In the source study's methods: Across the 670 or so repertoires, a later analysis counted 78 million or so unique TCR beta chains, roughly 11 million of which were shared by at least two donors. Raw reads were error-corrected and collapsed into unique sequences with a nearest-neighbor algorithm that merged closely related sequences to remove PCR and sequencing errors. To assign V, D and J gene segments, CDR3 sequences were aligned to IMGT reference sequences. For a sequence to be retained, at least a six-nucleotide match to both a V gene segment and a J gene segment was required. Rearrangements were called productive when the CDR3 lacked stop codons and stayed in frame with V and J; all others were non-productive. CDR3 was defined by IMGT convention, running from the second conserved V-encoded cysteine to the conserved J-encoded phenylalanine. The earlier analysis of about 610 of the donors excluded any sequence lacking an unambiguous match to a single V gene segment. An earlier analysis of 500 to 700 of the donors classified V segments as functional when productive rearrangements were above 56.7% and as segregating when the standard deviation between donors was above 5%. A statistical classification framework was built to diagnose cytomegalovirus status from the catalog of TCR beta chain sequences. V and J gene assignment, in a later analysis, came from comparing TCR nucleotide sequences with IMGT/GENE-DB human TR gene sequences. A later analysis assigned CDR3 sequences and most-parsimonious VDJ recombination scenarios with the TCRdist pipeline. In a later analysis, every TCR beta chain was defined by the combination of its CDR3 amino acid sequence and its V-gene family, and reads without a unique V-gene family were dropped. A later analysis removed 450 to 600 highly shared, low-generation-probability nucleotide sequences to deal with suspected cross-contamination and a sequencing artifact. In a later analysis, a clonal expansion index was calculated for each public chain from normalized within-repertoire ranks of inferred template counts. In a later analysis, generation probabilities were computed using a VDJ recombination model fitted to out-of-frame rearrangements, and the results were checked against IGoR. A later analysis scored TCR-TCR, TCR-HLA and TCR-CMV co-occurrence with hypergeometric tests, applying a repertoire-size bias correction to TCR pairs. In a later analysis, false discovery rates were estimated by permuting HLA or CMV assignments 20 times. In a later analysis, co-occurring TCRs were grouped using DBSCAN, and TCRdist sequence similarity was added for clustering within HLA-allele-positive subsets. Repertoires with fewer than 30,000 or more than 120,000 public chains, plus five repertoires with anomalous nucleotide sharing, were excluded from co-occurrence clustering. In TCRdb, the immuneACCESS table is reduced to in-frame sequences with V and J assigned. These tables do not hold every clone; where another copy was compared, an unresolved V gene accounts for under half, and the others remain unexplained. D and trimming were read from the DNA, whereas the V and J calls and clone size are those reported in that table. The sample data list fewer than 150,000 clones, and around 73% of these were observed just once. The ten largest clones add up to 5.4% of the sample.

CDR1 SEHNR and CDR2 FQNEAQ were looked up in the germline V gene (reference sequence). At the junction V is shortened by 1 base and J by 13 bases; bases outside the gene matches: 6. From the cysteine up to the phenylalanine, the CDR3 has a length of 12 residues. Just CDR3 DNA is preserved here, 36 bases in frame from base 1. The sample was PBMCs. This clonotype was obtained from a woman in her twenties or thirties in good health and CMV-seropositive. The rearranged chain carries TRBV7-9 and TRBJ1-2; TRBD1 fits 7 bases in the junction. The sequenced DNA is TGTGCCAGCAGCTTAGTTACATCAGGGGGCACCTTC. Translated, this gives CASSLVTSGGTF.